The clone carrying this T cell receptor beta chain turned up a few times. Its antigen is as yet unknown. Carried by the TCR beta cDNA libraries were unique molecular identifiers. cDNA molecules numbering about 490,000 came from approximately 1 to 10 million T cells. A single record per CDR3 protein comes from TCRdb applying MiXCR to the PCR reads. The table lists a few hundred thousand distinct CDR3 sequences, under 55% of them singletons, with 12% in the top ten. The data belong to a study of post-analysis software for immune sequencing data. On the study more broadly: Both relapsing-remitting and secondary progressive multiple sclerosis featured among the disease courses, as did progressive-relapsing multiple sclerosis. Study observations and caveats: Same-batch samples co-clustered strongly by F measure. Comparison with controls showed significantly lower normalized Chao1 diversity in multiple sclerosis patients.

The TCR comes from a girl between 10 and 17 years old with multiple sclerosis. Sequencing was carried out using blood.

CDR3 nucleotides: TGCAGTGCCGGCCGGGGAACCTACGAGCAGTACTTC. Protein: CSAGRGTYEQYF. The rearrangement links TRBV20-1 to TRBJ2-7; possibly TRBD2 for D (5 bases). There are 12 residues in the CDR3. CDR1 DFQATT and CDR2 SNEGSKA come from the germline V gene (reference sequence). With 6 bases removed from V and 2 bases from J, the gap between germline ends came to 11 bases.